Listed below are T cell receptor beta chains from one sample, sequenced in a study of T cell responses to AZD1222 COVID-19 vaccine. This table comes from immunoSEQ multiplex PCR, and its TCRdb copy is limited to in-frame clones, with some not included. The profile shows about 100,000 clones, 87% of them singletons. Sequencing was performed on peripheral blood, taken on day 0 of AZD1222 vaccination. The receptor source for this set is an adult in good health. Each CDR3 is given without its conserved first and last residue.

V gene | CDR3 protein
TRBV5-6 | ASSRAGGGPQH
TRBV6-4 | ASSASGSFDTGELF
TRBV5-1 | ASSLDGRPQETQY
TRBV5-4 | ASSLGRWESLRETQY
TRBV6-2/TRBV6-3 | ASSTVEKLSLHDGYT
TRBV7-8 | ASSLVSGTGSYNSPLH
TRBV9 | ASDPSGSGNEQF
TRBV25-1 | ASSGSGGKNEKLF
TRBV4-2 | ASSQGLAAASEQF
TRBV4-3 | ASSQMEGQGIYGYT
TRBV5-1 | ASSLLSWDSPLH
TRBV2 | ASTRLAGHQETQY
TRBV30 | AWSEGQAGYT
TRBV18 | ASSPGGGHEQY
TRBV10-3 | AISESGVGADTQY
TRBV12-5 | ASGLPSREQGAESVQF
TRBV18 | ASSPSVYSGNTIY
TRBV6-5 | ASRGTSRGEKLF
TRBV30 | AWNRDRGYT
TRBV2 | ASSAGTLEAF
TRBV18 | ASSPVGLTYEQY
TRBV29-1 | SVEDGRSQETQY
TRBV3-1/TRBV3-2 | ASSQEWVAGVPTGELF
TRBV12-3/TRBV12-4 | ASSPSSYEQY
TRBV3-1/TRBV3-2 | ASSQEGQPQH
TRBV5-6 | ASSLDGQGGVNQPQH
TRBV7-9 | ASSLGQGVDYGYT
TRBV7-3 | ASSSGGDRATQY
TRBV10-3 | AISEPTVNTEAF
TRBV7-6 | ASSSLAGGPGGELF
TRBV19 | ASSMGRRWVDEQF